This TCR beta chain appears in the sequencing data of a study of blood T cell repertoires in COVID-19. Study as a whole: Italy, Spain and the United States were the sources of the convalescent and acute COVID-19 samples. T cells, B-cell-depleted T cells, or PBMCs provided the cDNA or gDNA that served as material.

This CDR3 contains 15 residues. Germline CDR1 and CDR2: SGHTA and FQGNSA. Unmatched junction bases numbered 4, after V lost 5 bases and J lost 0 bases. Authors' processing steps: Amplification of reference gene primers was used by the study to estimate nucleated cell counts. Sequenced by immunoSEQ multiplex PCR; TCRdb stores in-frame clones only, minus some. The D gene and trimming were derived from the DNA, and the V and J assignments and clone size from that table. Counted here are about 58,000 clones, almost 90% occurring once; the ten biggest clones make up about 12%. The gene calls are TRBV7-2 and TRBJ2-1; 7 bases map to TRBD2. The sequence was obtained from a man aged 55 to 70 with active COVID-19. The material sequenced was peripheral blood. The CDR3, as DNA: TGTGCCAGCAGCGACCGACTAGCCTCCTACAATGAGCAGTTCTTC. This codes for CASSDRLASYNEQFF.